The sequence of this TCR beta chain was determined in a study of blood T cell repertoires in COVID-19 (dated by TCRdb to 2020 to 2021). Notes on the research overall: Samples from collaborators originated in the United States, Italy and Spain and spanned both the acute and convalescent phases of COVID-19. The prospective study material was composed of cDNA or gDNA derived from T cells, B-cell-depleted T cells, or PBMCs. Where HLA class I and class II types were available, the types were taken from metadata supplied by the sample provider, not from assay-based typing. The sample metadata nearly always contained a de-identified subject ID, COVID-19 status, age in years and sex. The repertoires were made available in a free public database intended to serve as a resource for research on the immune response to SARS-CoV-2. Subjects who had been exposed to COVID-19, were actively infected with it, or had recovered from it provided the deeply sampled blood TCRbeta repertoires that made up the dataset. Samples came from the ongoing ImmuneRACE study (first 160 participants) plus 1,254 subjects from 6 global collaborators.

The full study reports these points: The amount of clinical and demographic metadata varied by source and participant and was provided uncurated.

Including the terminal cysteine and phenylalanine, the CDR3 comprises 15 residues. Of all the DNA, just the CDR3 is kept, 45 bases in frame from base 1. For CDR1 and CDR2, the germline V gene lists MGHRA and YSYEKL. The junction shows trimming of 0 bases on V and 7 bases on J, plus 16 bases between the germline ends. As concerns this clone: What this receptor recognizes is not known. No base qualities exist here, and no much larger clone lies one base off it.

At one collaborating source in Seattle, patients were enrolled during active infection and were followed longitudinally through the course of disease. Whole blood was collected in K2EDTA tubes by collaborating institutions according to the institutions' own protocols. For TCRbeta analysis, collaborator samples were shipped as frozen whole blood, as isolated PBMCs, or as DNA extracted from either sample type. TCRbeta CDR3 regions were amplified from genomic DNA using the immunoSEQ Assay, a bias-controlled multiplex PCR. Processing in the source paper ran as follows. Within the assay, amplification of reference gene primers was used to estimate how many nucleated cells each sample contained. To quantify the absolute abundance of each unique TCRbeta CDR3 rearrangement, sequence reads were collapsed and filtered. For each sample, productive Simpson clonality was calculated as the square root of Simpson's diversity index over productive rearrangements. TCRdb limited this immuneACCESS table to in-frame rearrangements with V and J called. A share of clones is missing; checked studies link under half to unresolved V genes, and the rest is unexplained. V and J calls plus clone size are reproduced from that table; the DNA served to infer D and trimming. This sample gives approximately 390,000 clones in total; about 90% of them show up just once. Of the sample, about 2.3% falls within the top ten clones.

This chain joins TRBV4-1 to TRBJ2-7; TRBD2 is a possible D gene, resting on 7 matching bases. The sequence came from a woman aged 55-75 years with COVID-19, enrolled during active disease. Sequencing was carried out using peripheral blood. The nucleotide sequence is given as TGCGCCAGCAGCCAAGATGTAGGCGGGGGCTGGGAGCAGTACTTC. The resulting protein is CASSQDVGGGWEQYF.